The next 18 T cell receptor beta chains were all read from a single sample in a study of prognosis after radiotherapy for stage I lung cancer. The study amplified the TCR beta CDR3 region from genomic DNA. This amplification was carried out by two rounds of multiplex PCR. It was primers specific to each TRBV and TRBJ gene that first-round PCR used. TCRdb re-analysed the multiplex PCR reads in MiXCR, keeping a single row per CDR3 protein. The sample lists about 15,000 distinct CDR3 sequences, around 54% occurring once. Here the sequenced sample was PBMCs, taken before or after stereotactic body radiation therapy (not recorded which). These receptors were obtained from a donor older than 45 with non-small cell lung cancer.

Notes on this clonotype: A single base is all that separates this from a far larger clone, so a read error is likely. The chain employs TRBV6-4 and TRBJ1-5, with TRBD1 as a possible D gene (6 bases). The CDR3 consists of 14 residues. CDR1 is MRHNA, CDR2 SNTAGT, per germline. V was pared by 5 bases and J by 2 bases, with 10 bases between. The CDR3 spells CASSTGTCNQPQHF. The CDR3 DNA is TGTGCCAGCAGTACAGGGACATGCAATCAGCCCCAGCATTTT.

There are a few counts of this clonotype. Given a far larger clone just one base away, this is likely a sequencing read error. Lacking the conserved final phenylalanine or tryptophan, this CDR3 likely reflects a read error. The chain uses TRBV6-5 and TRBJ2-3, with 11 bases matching TRBD1. The CDR3 is 14 amino acids. Germline V gene data show CDR1 as MNHEY and CDR2 as SVGAGI. V lost 7 bases and J lost 6; bases outside the gene matches: 6. In DNA form, the CDR3 reads TGTGCCAGCACGGACAGGGGGCCGGCGGATACGCAGTATCTT. The encoded protein is CASTDRGPADTQYL.

This clonotype has at least ten counts. One junction end does not reproduce the germline sequence, and a read error may be involved. V is TRBV7-2 and J is TRBJ1-2; D uncertain. There are 14 residues in the CDR3. Germline lookup yields CDR1 SGHTA and CDR2 FQGNSA. CDR3 residues: CASSLATGSYGYTF. For the CDR3, the DNA is TGTGCCAGCAGCCTAGCGACGGGATCCTATGGCTACACCTTC.

This clonotype is deemed medium-sized. The chain uses TRBV7-2 and TRBJ2-1; 14 bases are shared with TRBD2. The CDR3 spans 16 residues. Germline lookup yields CDR1 SGHTA and CDR2 FQGNSA. With V trimmed by 1 base and J by 6 bases, 2 bases remained unmatched. The CDR3 coding sequence is TGTGCCAGCAGCTTAGTCGGGACTAGCGGGGGCAATGAGCAGTTCTTC. It codes for CASSLVGTSGGNEQFF.

This sequence joins TRBV28 and TRBJ2-2; the D is unclear. The germline V gene has CDR1 MDHEN and CDR2 SYDVKM. CDR3 length equals 14 residues. The germline V and J ends were trimmed by 10 bases and 6 bases, with 18 bases remaining between them. CDR3 residues: CAIRTVGRAGELFF. DNA of the CDR3: TGTGCCATCAGGACGGTAGGGCGTGCCGGGGAGCTGTTTTTT.

V is TRBV20-1 and J is TRBJ2-1; D gene uncertain. Germline-derived CDR1 and CDR2 are DFQATT and SNEGSKA (reference sequence). Trimming took 0 bases from V and 0 from J, leaving 12 bases between them. This CDR3 has 16 amino acids. In DNA, the CDR3 is TGCAGTGCTAGAGATCTAACAGCGAGCTCCTACAATGAGCAGTTCTTC. It encodes CSARDLTASSYNEQFF.

The chain has TRBV9 and TRBJ1-2; 7 bases match TRBD1. J was trimmed by 3 bases and V by 4 bases; bases with no gene match: 6. The CDR3 totals 14 residues. Per the germline V gene, CDR1 is SGDLS and CDR2 is YYNGEE. The CDR3 spells CASSRGGTDYGYTF. As DNA, the CDR3 is TGTGCCAGCAGCAGGGGCGGGACAGACTATGGCTACACCTTC.

This clonotype was observed once. The chain couples TRBV27 to TRBJ2-7; D gene ambiguous. The CDR3 covers 14 residues. Germline V gene sequence: CDR1 MNHEY, CDR2 SMNVEV (reference sequence). V was trimmed by 0 bases and J by 4 bases, leaving 10 bases between them. CDR3 sequence (DNA): TGTGCCAGCAGTTTATCGGACGGTCGATACGAGCAGTACTTC. The encoded protein is CASSLSDGRYEQYF.

This clonotype was recorded only once. The V call is TRBV4-2, the J call TRBJ2-7; the D is unclear. CDR3 length equals 16 residues. V lost 1 base and J 1 base, leaving 14 bases between the germline ends. The germline V gene has CDR1 LGHNA and CDR2 YNFKEQ. The CDR3 loop reads CASSQGFGRSSYEQYF. The CDR3, as DNA: TGTGCCAGCAGCCAAGGATTCGGACGAAGTTCCTACGAGCAGTACTTC.

The table lists this clonotype with many counts. A read error is possible here, since a much larger clone lies one base away. The CDR3 loop is CSVRGLAGTAGELFF. DNA for the CDR3: TGCAGCGTGAGGGGGCTGGCGGGAACTGCCGGGGAGCTGTTTTTT. The gene calls are TRBV29-1 and TRBJ2-2; a possible D gene is TRBD1 (7 bases). The CDR3 contains 15 residues. V was cut by 6 bases and J by 6 bases, with 20 bases left in between. The germline V gene encodes CDR1 SQVTM and CDR2 ANQGSEA.

This chain connects TRBV7-9 to TRBJ2-1; D possibly corresponds to TRBD1 (5 bases). Germline V lookup: CDR1 SEHNR, CDR2 FQNEAQ (reference sequence). V was pared by 5 bases and J by 9 bases, with 14 bases between. This CDR3 is 13 amino acids long. Here the CDR3 DNA reads TGTGCCAGCAGCCCTCAGTGGGGCGGTGAGCAGTTCTTC. Translated: CASSPQWGGEQFF. The variable domain in full, completed from reference TRBV7-9 and TRBJ2-1, reads DTGVSQNPRHKITKRGQNVTFRCDPISEHNRLYWYRQTLGQGPEFLTYFQNEAQLEKSRLLSDRFSAERPKGSFSTLEIQRTEQGDSAMYLCASSPQWGGEQFFGPGTRLTVL.

The chain has TRBV11-2 and TRBJ1-2; a weak D match, TRBD1 (6 bases). The ends were cut back, 3 bases at V and 4 bases at J, with 18 bases in the middle. This CDR3 comprises 16 residues. CDR1 SGHAT and CDR2 FQNNGV come from the germline V gene. The CDR3 DNA sequence: TGTGCCAGCAGCTTTGGGGGGGGGGGCTCGAGCTATGGCTACACCTTC. Amino acid sequence: CASSFGGGGSSYGYTF. The full variable domain, completed using reference TRBV11-2 and TRBJ1-2, is EAGVAQSPRYKIIEKRQSVAFWCNPISGHATLYWYQQILGQGPKLLIQFQNNGVVDDSQLPKDRFSAERLKGVDSTLKIQPAKLEDSAVYLCASSFGGGGSSYGYTFGSGTRLTVV.

This clonotype showed up many times. V is TRBV29-1 and J is TRBJ2-7; TRBD2 aligns across 8 bases. From germline, CDR1 is SQVTM and CDR2 ANQGSEA. V trimming: 7 bases; J trimming: 6 bases; junction bases outside the gene matches: 14. The CDR3 totals 14 residues. In nucleotides, the CDR3 is TGCAGCGCATGGCGGACTAGCTCGGCGGGCGAGCAGTACTTC. This translates into CSAWRTSSAGEQYF.

Many counts were recorded for this clonotype. The gene calls are TRBV5-4 and TRBJ2-6; perhaps TRBD1 as D (5 bases). The CDR3 runs 17 residues. Germline CDR1 reads SGHNT; CDR2 reads YYREEE (reference sequence). V was pared by 0 bases and J by 1 base, with 11 bases between. The CDR3 protein is CASSLGQRISGANVLTF. The CDR3 DNA is TGTGCCAGCAGCTTGGGACAGCGTATTTCTGGGGCCAACGTCCTGACTTTC.

The gene calls are TRBV27 and TRBJ2-2; TRBD1 aligns across 9 bases. In germline, CDR1 is MNHEY, CDR2 SMNVEV (reference sequence). There are 15 residues in the CDR3. Trimming took 6 bases from V and 7 from J; bases not matched to a gene: 9. CDR3 loop: CASRATGTGSGELFF. As DNA, the CDR3 is TGTGCCAGCAGAGCAACCGGGACAGGGAGCGGGGAGCTGTTTTTT.

The chain is built from TRBV20-1 and TRBJ2-7; TRBD2 matches at 10 bases. The V gene end was trimmed by 2 bases and the J gene end by 0 bases; junction bases not matched to a gene: 7. This CDR3 has 16 residues. In germline, CDR1 is DFQATT, CDR2 SNEGSKA (reference sequence). The CDR3 DNA reads TGCAGTGCTAGACAACCCTCTAGCGGGAGCTCCTACGAGCAGTACTTC. This encodes CSARQPSSGSSYEQYF.

Concerning this clonotype itself: The likely explanation is a read error, given a far larger clone one base away. V gene TRBV7-3 combines with J gene TRBJ2-3, with 13 bases that match TRBD2. CDR1 is SGHTA, CDR2 FQGTGA, per germline. Germline trimming cut 5 bases from V and 3 bases from J; bases unmatched to any gene: 2. The CDR3 runs 15 residues. CDR3 sequence reads: CASSMTSGRTDTQYF. The CDR3 DNA follows: TGTGCCAGCAGCATGACTAGCGGGAGGACAGATACGCAGTATTTT.

In its sample, this clonotype ranks as medium-sized. This chain joins TRBV4-1 and TRBJ2-7, with 10 bases lining up with TRBD1. Looked up from germline, CDR1 is MGHRA and CDR2 is YSYEKL. Trimming at V came to 4 bases and at J to 5 bases, leaving 14 bases not matched to a gene. The CDR3 runs 17 residues. CDR3 nucleotides: TGCGCCAGCAGCCGCTTACAACCGGGACAGGGGTTGCACGAGCAGTACTTC. This gives the protein CASSRLQPGQGLHEQYF.